This T cell receptor (beta chain) was profiled in a study of blood T cell repertoires in COVID-19 (dated by TCRdb to the early 2020s). In terms of the full investigation: The collaborator samples originated in the United States, Italy and Spain and spanned the acute and convalescent phases of COVID-19. Sample metadata almost always included a de-identified subject ID, COVID-19 status, age in years and sex. The repertoires were made available in a free public database intended to serve as a resource for research on the immune response to SARS-CoV-2. The dataset comprised deeply sampled blood TCRbeta repertoires from subjects exposed to, actively infected with, or recovered from COVID-19. Samples were obtained from the ongoing ImmuneRACE study (first 160 participants) and from over 1,000 subjects provided by 6 global collaborators. The material from the prospective study consisted of cDNA or gDNA derived from T cells, B-cell-depleted T cells, or PBMCs. Where available, HLA class I and class II types were taken from metadata supplied by the sample provider and were not determined by assay-based typing. Overall study results and their limits: The quantity of clinical and demographic metadata differed by source and by participant and was supplied without curation.

V lost 5 bases and J lost 5 bases; the stretch between them is 16 bases long. The CDR3 contains 14 residues, cysteine and phenylalanine counted. The kept DNA is CDR3 alone, 42 bases in frame from the first base. The germline V gene (reference sequence) provides CDR1 SEHNR and CDR2 FQNEAQ. Collaborating institutions collected whole blood in K2EDTA tubes following their own protocols. For TCRbeta analysis, collaborator samples were shipped as frozen whole blood, as isolated PBMCs, or as DNA extracted from either sample type. Of note for this clone: It has no known antigen specificity. Base quality data are lacking; no much larger clone is found one base away.

The immunoSEQ Assay, a bias-controlled multiplex PCR, was used to amplify TCRbeta CDR3 regions from genomic DNA. In the source study's methods: The number of nucleated cells in each sample was estimated by amplification of reference gene primers within the assay. To quantify the absolute abundance of each unique TCRbeta CDR3 rearrangement, sequence reads were collapsed and filtered. For each sample, productive Simpson clonality was calculated by taking the square root of Simpson's diversity index across productive rearrangements. Sourced from immuneACCESS, this table was stored by TCRdb with only in-frame sequences that have V and J called. A share of the clones is absent; for the studies checked, an unresolved V gene accounts for under half, and the remainder has no known explanation. D and trimming come from the DNA, and the V and J calls and clone size come from that table. The sample table records 130,000 or so clones; 60% to 75% of these occur just once. Of the sample, under 2.5% falls within the top ten clones.

The source is a woman aged 65 to 85 with acute or convalescent COVID-19. Sample: peripheral blood. The rearrangement combines TRBV7-9 with TRBJ2-7; TRBD2 could be the D gene, as 6 bases match. The DNA sequence is given as TGTGCCAGCAGCCACGGGACTTTGGAGGACGAGCAGTACTTC. This is translated as CASSHGTLEDEQYF.